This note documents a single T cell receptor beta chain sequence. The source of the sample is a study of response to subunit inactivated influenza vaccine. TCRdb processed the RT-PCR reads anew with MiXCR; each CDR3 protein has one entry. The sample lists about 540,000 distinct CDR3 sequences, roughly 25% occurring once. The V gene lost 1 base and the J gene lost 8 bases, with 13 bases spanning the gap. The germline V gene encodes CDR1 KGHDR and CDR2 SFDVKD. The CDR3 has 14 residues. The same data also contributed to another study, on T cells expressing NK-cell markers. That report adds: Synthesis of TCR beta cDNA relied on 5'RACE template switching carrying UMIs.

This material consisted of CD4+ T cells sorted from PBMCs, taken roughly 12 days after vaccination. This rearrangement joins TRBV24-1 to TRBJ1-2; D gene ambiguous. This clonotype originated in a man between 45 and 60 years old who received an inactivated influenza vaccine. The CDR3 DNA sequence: TGTGCCACCAGTGATTTCTCGCAGGCTGGAGGCTACACCTTC. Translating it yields CATSDFSQAGGYTF.